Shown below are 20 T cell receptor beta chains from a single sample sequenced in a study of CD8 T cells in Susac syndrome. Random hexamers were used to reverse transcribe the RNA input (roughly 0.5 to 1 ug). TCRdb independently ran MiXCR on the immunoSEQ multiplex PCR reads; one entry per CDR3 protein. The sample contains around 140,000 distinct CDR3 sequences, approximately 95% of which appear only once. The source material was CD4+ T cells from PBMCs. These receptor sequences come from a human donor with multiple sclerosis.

CDR3 bases: TGTGCCAGCAGGCAATACGGGAACACTGAAGCTTTCTTT. It yields the protein CASRQYGNTEAFF. The J gene is TRBJ1-1, the V gene TRBV28; D is undetermined. The CDR3 loop spans 13 amino acids. The germline V and J ends were trimmed by 6 bases and 1 base, with 9 bases remaining between them. Per germline, CDR1 MDHEN and CDR2 SYDVKM.

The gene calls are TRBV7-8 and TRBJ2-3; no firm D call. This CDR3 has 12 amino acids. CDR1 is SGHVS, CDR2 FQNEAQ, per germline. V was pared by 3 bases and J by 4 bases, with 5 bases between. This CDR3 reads CASSFSADTQYF. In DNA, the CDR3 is TGTGCCAGCAGCTTCAGTGCAGATACGCAGTATTTT.

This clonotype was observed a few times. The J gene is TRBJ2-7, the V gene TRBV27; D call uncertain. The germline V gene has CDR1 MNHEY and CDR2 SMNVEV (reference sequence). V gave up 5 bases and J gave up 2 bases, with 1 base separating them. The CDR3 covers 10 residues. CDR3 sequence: CASSTYEQYF. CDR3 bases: TGTGCCAGCAGTACCTACGAGCAGTACTTC.

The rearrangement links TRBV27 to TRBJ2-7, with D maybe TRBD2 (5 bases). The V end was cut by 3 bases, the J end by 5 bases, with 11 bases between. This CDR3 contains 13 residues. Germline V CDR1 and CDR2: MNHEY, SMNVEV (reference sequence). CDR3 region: CASSFEEGNEQYF. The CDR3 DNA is TGTGCCAGCAGTTTCGAAGAGGGAAACGAGCAGTACTTC.

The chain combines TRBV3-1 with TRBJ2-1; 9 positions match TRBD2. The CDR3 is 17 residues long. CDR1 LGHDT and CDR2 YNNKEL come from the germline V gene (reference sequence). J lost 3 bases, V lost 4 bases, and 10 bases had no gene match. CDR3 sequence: CASSRHLAGNYYNEQFF. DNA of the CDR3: TGTGCCAGCAGCCGGCACCTAGCGGGGAATTACTACAATGAGCAGTTCTTC.

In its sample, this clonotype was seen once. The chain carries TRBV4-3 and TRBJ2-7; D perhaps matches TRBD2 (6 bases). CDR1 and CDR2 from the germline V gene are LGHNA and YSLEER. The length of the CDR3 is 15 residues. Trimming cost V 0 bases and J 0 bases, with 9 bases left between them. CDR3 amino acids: CASSQEADYSYEQYF. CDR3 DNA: TGCGCCAGCAGCCAAGAGGCGGACTACTCCTACGAGCAGTACTTC.

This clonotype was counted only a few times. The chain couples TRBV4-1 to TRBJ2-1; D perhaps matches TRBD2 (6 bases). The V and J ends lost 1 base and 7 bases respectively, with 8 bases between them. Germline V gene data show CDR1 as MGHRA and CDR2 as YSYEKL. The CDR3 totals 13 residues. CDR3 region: CASSQVGRNEQFF. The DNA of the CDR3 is TGCGCCAGCAGCCAAGTAGGGAGGAATGAGCAGTTCTTC.

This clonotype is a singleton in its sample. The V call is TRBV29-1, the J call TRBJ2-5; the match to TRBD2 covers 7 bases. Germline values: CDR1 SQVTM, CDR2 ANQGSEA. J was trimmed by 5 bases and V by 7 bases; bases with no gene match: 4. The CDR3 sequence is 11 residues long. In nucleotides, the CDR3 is TGCAGCGGGACTAGTGCGGAGACCCAGTACTTC. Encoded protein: CSGTSAETQYF.

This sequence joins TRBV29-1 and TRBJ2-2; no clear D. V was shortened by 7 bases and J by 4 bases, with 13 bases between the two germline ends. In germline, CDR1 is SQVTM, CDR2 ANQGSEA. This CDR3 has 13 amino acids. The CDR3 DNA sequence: TGCAGCGGCACCAAGGGAAGCACCGGGGAGCTGTTTTTT. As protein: CSGTKGSTGELFF.

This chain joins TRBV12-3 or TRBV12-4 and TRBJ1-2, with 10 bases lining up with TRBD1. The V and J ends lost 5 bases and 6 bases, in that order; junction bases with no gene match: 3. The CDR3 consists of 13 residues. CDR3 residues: CASSGTGEDGYTF. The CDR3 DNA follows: TGTGCCAGCAGTGGGACAGGGGAGGATGGCTACACCTTC.

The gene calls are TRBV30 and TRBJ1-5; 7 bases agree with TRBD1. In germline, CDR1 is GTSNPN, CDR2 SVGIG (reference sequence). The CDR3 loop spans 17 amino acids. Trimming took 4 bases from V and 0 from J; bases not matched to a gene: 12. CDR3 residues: CAWKGAGTRFSNQPQHF. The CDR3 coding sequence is TGTGCCTGGAAGGGGGCCGGGACGAGGTTTAGCAATCAGCCCCAGCATTTT.

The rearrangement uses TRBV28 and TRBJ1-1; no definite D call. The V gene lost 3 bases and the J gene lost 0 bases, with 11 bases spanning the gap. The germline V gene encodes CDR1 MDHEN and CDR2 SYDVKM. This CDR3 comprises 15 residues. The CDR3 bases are TGTGCCAGCAGTTTTACCGGGAGCATGAACACTGAAGCTTTCTTT. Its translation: CASSFTGSMNTEAFF.

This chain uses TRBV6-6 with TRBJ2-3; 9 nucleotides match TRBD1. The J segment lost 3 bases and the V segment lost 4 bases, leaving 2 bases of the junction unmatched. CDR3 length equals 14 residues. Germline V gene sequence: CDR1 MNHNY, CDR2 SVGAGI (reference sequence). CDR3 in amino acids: CASSWGQGTDTQYF. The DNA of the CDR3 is TGTGCCAGCAGTTGGGGACAGGGAACAGATACGCAGTATTTT.

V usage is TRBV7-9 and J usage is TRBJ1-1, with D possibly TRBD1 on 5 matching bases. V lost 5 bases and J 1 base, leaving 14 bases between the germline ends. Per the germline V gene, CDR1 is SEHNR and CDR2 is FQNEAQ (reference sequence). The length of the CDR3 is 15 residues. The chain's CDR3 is CASSVHGGTNTEAFF. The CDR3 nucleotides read TGTGCCAGCAGCGTCCACGGGGGAACGAACACTGAAGCTTTCTTT.

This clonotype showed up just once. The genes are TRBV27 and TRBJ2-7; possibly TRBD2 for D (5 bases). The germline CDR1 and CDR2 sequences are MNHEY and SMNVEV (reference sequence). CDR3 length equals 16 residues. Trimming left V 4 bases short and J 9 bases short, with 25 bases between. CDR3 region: CASSSAGSRRTRGQYF. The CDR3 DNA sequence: TGTGCCAGCAGTTCCGCGGGCAGCCGGCGTACAAGAGGGCAGTACTTC.

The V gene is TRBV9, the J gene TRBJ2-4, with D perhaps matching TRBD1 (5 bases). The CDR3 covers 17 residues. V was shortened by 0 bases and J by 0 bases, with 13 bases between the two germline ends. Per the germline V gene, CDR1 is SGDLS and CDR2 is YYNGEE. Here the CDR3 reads CASSVEGIGVAKNIQYF. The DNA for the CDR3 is TGTGCCAGCAGCGTAGAGGGAATAGGGGTAGCCAAAAACATTCAGTACTTC. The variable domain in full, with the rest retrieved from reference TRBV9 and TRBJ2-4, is DSGVTQTPKHLITATGQRVTLRCSPRSGDLSVYWYQQSLDQGLQFLIQYYNGEERAKGNILERFSAQQFPDLHSELNLSSLELGDSALYFCASSVEGIGVAKNIQYFGAGTRLSVL.

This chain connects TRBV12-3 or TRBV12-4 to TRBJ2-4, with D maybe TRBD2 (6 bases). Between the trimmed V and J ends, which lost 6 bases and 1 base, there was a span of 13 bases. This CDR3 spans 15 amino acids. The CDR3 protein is CASSGTPLAKNIQYF. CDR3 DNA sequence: TGTGCCAGCAGCGGGACTCCCCTCGCCAAAAACATTCAGTACTTC.

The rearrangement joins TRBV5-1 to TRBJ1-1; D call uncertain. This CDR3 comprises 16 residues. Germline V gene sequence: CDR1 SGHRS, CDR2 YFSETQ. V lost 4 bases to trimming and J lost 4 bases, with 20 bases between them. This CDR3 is CASSLPLGRDVTEAFF. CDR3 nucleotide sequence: TGCGCCAGCAGCCTCCCCCTCGGGAGGGATGTCACTGAAGCTTTCTTT.

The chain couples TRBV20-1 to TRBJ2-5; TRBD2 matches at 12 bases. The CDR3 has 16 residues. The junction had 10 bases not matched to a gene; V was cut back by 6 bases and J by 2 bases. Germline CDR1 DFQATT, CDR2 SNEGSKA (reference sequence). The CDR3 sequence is CSAHAEGLAGQETQYF. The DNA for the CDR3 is TGCAGTGCCCACGCCGAAGGACTAGCGGGGCAAGAGACCCAGTACTTC.

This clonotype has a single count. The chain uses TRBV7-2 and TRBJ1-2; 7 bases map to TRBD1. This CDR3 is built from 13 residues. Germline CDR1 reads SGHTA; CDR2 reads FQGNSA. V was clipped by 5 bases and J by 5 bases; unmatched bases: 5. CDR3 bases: TGTGCCAGCAGCCCCAGGGACAGTTATGGCTACACCTTC. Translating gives CASSPRDSYGYTF.